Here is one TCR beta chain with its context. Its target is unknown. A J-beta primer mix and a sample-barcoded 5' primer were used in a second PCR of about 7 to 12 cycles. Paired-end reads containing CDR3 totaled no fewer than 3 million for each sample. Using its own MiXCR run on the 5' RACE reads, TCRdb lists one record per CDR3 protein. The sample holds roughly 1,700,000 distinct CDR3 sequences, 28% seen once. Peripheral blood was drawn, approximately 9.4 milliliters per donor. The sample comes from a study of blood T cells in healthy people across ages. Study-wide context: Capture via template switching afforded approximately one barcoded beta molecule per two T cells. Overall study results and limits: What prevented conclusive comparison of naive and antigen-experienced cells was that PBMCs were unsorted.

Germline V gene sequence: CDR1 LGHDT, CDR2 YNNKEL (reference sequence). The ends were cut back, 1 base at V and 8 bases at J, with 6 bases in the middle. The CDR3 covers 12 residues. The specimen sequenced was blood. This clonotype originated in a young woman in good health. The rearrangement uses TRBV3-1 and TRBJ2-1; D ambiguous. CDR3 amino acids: CASSQAGYEQFF. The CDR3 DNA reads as TGTGCCAGCAGCCAAGCCGGCTATGAGCAGTTCTTC.